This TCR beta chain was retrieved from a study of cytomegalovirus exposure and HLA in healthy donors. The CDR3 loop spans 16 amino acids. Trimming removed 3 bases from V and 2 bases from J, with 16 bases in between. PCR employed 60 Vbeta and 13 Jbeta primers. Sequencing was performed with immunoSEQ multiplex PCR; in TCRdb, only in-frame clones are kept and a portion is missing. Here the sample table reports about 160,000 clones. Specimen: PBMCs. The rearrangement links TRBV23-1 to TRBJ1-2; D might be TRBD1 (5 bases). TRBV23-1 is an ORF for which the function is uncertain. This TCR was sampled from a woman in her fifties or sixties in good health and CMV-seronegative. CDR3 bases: TGCGCCAGCAGTCACTGGAGAAAGGGGTGGAACTATGGCTACACCTTC. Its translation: CASSHWRKGWNYGYTF.